One and the same sample provided the 14 T cell receptor beta chains below, sequenced in a study of blood T cell repertoires in COVID-19. Clones were read by immunoSEQ multiplex PCR, and TCRdb kept only the in-frame ones, dropping some. The data hold tens of thousands of clones, with about four fifths observed a single time. Material: peripheral blood. The receptors derive from a woman older than 75 with active or convalescent COVID-19.

This clone has more than one count but fewer than ten. This rearrangement joins TRBV29-1 to TRBJ1-1, with D possibly TRBD1 on 5 matching bases. V lost 8 bases, J lost 0 bases, and 16 bases lay in between. Germline V gene sequence: CDR1 SQVTM, CDR2 ANQGSEA. The CDR3 spans 14 residues. The CDR3 here is CSFIPPGLNTEAFF. DNA for the CDR3: TGCAGCTTTATACCCCCAGGGCTGAACACTGAAGCTTTCTTT.

The chain carries TRBV19 and TRBJ2-7, with D tentatively TRBD1 (5 bases). The CDR3 is 17 residues long. Germline V lookup: CDR1 LNHDA, CDR2 SQIVND (reference sequence). V was clipped by 2 bases and J by 3 bases, with 20 bases between them. CDR3 amino acids: CASSIRKQGLLVYEQYF. The CDR3 nucleotides read TGTGCCAGTAGTATAAGGAAGCAGGGCCTACTCGTCTACGAGCAGTACTTC.

In this sample, this clone turned up a few times. J is TRBJ2-2 and V is TRBV5-1, with TRBD2 as a possible D gene (5 bases). The CDR3 runs 13 residues. CDR1 and CDR2 from the germline V gene are SGHRS and YFSETQ. V lost 4 bases to trimming and J lost 5 bases, with 9 bases between them. The chain's CDR3 is CASSPTTTGELFF. CDR3 sequence (DNA): TGCGCCAGCAGCCCGACTACGACCGGGGAGCTGTTTTTT.

This chain links TRBV29-1 with TRBJ1-2; 7 bases fit TRBD1. This CDR3 has 16 amino acids. Germline CDR1 is SQVTM and CDR2 is ANQGSEA. J lost 7 bases, V lost 1 base, and 15 bases had no gene match. CDR3 sequence: CSVEGVGTAGQRGYTF. The CDR3, as DNA: TGCAGCGTTGAAGGCGTGGGGACAGCCGGGCAACGTGGCTACACCTTC.

The chain employs TRBV20-1 and TRBJ2-5; D is unresolved. Germline CDR1 DFQATT, CDR2 SNEGSKA (reference sequence). V was shortened by 2 bases and J by 5 bases, with 6 bases between the two germline ends. CDR3 length: 11 residues. The CDR3 DNA is TGCAGTGCTAGATTGGCCGAGACCCAGTACTTC. This encodes CSARLAETQYF.

The V gene is TRBV2, the J gene TRBJ2-1; TRBD2 agrees at 9 bases. This CDR3 has 14 amino acids. Germline loops: CDR1 SNHLY, CDR2 FYNNEI. V shed 8 bases, J shed 2 bases, and the junction held 4 bases outside the gene matches. CDR3 in DNA: TGTGCCAGCGAGCGGGAGGCCCCCTACAATGAGCAGTTCTTC. Translated, it gives CASEREAPYNEQFF. The variable domain in full, with the rest retrieved from reference TRBV2 and TRBJ2-1, is EPEVTQTPSHQVTQMGQEVILRCVPISNHLYFYWYRQILGQKVEFLVSFYNNEISEKSEIFDDQFSVERPDGSNFTLKIRSTKLEDSAMYFCASEREAPYNEQFFGPGTRLTVL.

This clone was picked up one time. The rearrangement uses TRBV14 and TRBJ1-6; no reliable D call. CDR3 length: 13 residues. V shed 2 bases and J shed 10 bases, with 9 bases lying between them. Germline CDR1 SGHDN, CDR2 FVKESK. The CDR3 sequence: CASSQFFLSPLHF. For the CDR3, the DNA is TGTGCCAGCAGCCAATTCTTCCTCTCACCCCTCCACTTT.

This clone was counted a few times. The rearrangement uses TRBV19 and TRBJ1-2; tentative D call: TRBD1 (6 bases). Looked up from germline, CDR1 is LNHDA and CDR2 is SQIVND (reference sequence). V lost 6 bases and J lost 8, with 16 bases in between. The CDR3 totals 13 residues. CDR3 bases: TGTGCCAGTAGCGGTTTGGGGGCTGGGGGCTACACCTTC. Translation gives CASSGLGAGGYTF.

The chain is built from TRBV14 and TRBJ2-1, with D perhaps matching TRBD2 (5 bases). In germline, CDR1 is SGHDN, CDR2 FVKESK. The V gene lost 4 bases and the J gene lost 4 bases, with 20 bases spanning the gap. The CDR3 runs 17 residues. CDR3 nucleotide sequence: TGTGCCAGCAGCCCACCCTTGTGGGCCCCGGGGTACAATGAGCAGTTCTTC. Translating it yields CASSPPLWAPGYNEQFF.

This clone has just a few counts. This chain uses TRBV19 with TRBJ1-2; D ambiguous. CDR3 length: 14 residues. The V gene's germline CDR1 is LNHDA and CDR2 SQIVND (reference sequence). V was shortened by 5 bases and J by 0 bases, with 10 bases between the two germline ends. Here the CDR3 DNA reads TGTGCCAGTAGTCCCGGCCGGGCTAACTATGGCTACACCTTC. Translating gives CASSPGRANYGYTF.

The chain links TRBV7-2 to TRBJ2-7; 8 bases match TRBD2. Germline V lookup: CDR1 SGHTA, CDR2 FQGNSA. CDR3 length equals 16 residues. The J segment lost 3 bases and the V segment lost 0 bases, leaving 7 bases of the junction unmatched. This CDR3 is CASSLAPSGGFYEQYF. As DNA, the CDR3 is TGTGCCAGCAGCTTAGCCCCCAGCGGGGGCTTCTACGAGCAGTACTTC.

The CDR3 DNA sequence: TGTGCCAGCAGTACGACGGACAGCTCTGGGGCCAACGTCCTGACTTTC. This gives the protein CASSTTDSSGANVLTF. The chain uses TRBV7-6 and TRBJ2-6, with D maybe TRBD1 (6 bases). The CDR3 covers 16 residues. Germline CDR1 reads SGHVS; CDR2 reads FNYEAQ. Trimming cost V 6 bases and J 0 bases, with 12 bases left between them. Supplemented by reference TRBV7-6 and TRBJ2-6, the full variable domain reads GAGVSQSPRYKVTKRGQDVALRCDPISGHVSLYWYRQALGQGPEFLTYFNYEAQQDKSGLPNDRFSAERPEGSISTLTIQRTEQRDSAMYRCASSTTDSSGANVLTFGAGSRLTVL.

V is TRBV24-1 and J is TRBJ1-5; TRBD1 agrees at 9 bases. The V gene end was trimmed by 4 bases and the J gene end by 1 base; junction bases not matched to a gene: 4. In germline, CDR1 is KGHDR, CDR2 SFDVKD. The length of the CDR3 is 16 residues. For the CDR3, the DNA is TGTGCCACCAGTGACCCGACAGGGGGAAGCAATCAGCCCCAGCATTTT. Its protein product is CATSDPTGGSNQPQHF.

This chain uses TRBV6-5 with TRBJ2-7; 10 bases fit TRBD1. The length of the CDR3 is 15 residues. Germline assignment: CDR1 MNHEY and CDR2 SVGAGI. V dropped 6 bases and J dropped 0; count of bases not matched to a gene: 5. The CDR3 loop is CASRTDRGTSYEQYF. The CDR3 DNA is TGTGCCAGCAGAACGGACAGGGGGACCTCCTACGAGCAGTACTTC.